Following are 12 T cell receptor beta chains from one sample sequenced in a study of monozygotic twins with inflammatory bowel disease. For each CDR3 protein, TCRdb gives one entry from its re-call of the 5' RACE reads, without DNA. In total, the table holds 440,000 or so distinct CDR3 sequences. Sequencing used blood. These receptors came from a human donor with ulcerative colitis or Crohn's disease, or a healthy co-twin of an affected twin (not recorded which).

This chain connects TRBV5-1 to TRBJ1-2; the D gene TCRdb calls, TRBD1, cannot be checked with no DNA. This CDR3 has 15 residues. Per the germline V gene, CDR1 is SGHRS and CDR2 is YFSETQ. CDR3 region: CASSLASGASYGYTF.

The rearrangement joins TRBV20-1 to TRBJ2-3. Germline lookup yields CDR1 DFQATT and CDR2 SNEGSKA (reference sequence). CDR3 length: 16 amino acids. The CDR3 sequence: CSARVRLPDSTDTQYF.

The rearrangement uses TRBV6-6 and TRBJ1-4; lacking DNA, the TRBD1 call made by TCRdb goes unchecked. The CDR3 consists of 14 residues. Germline V gene sequence: CDR1 MNHNY, CDR2 SVGAGI (reference sequence). CDR3 sequence: CASRMGQGGEKLFF.

The chain combines TRBV6-1 with TRBJ2-3; there is no DNA to check the TCRdb D call of TRBD2. Germline values: CDR1 MNHNS, CDR2 SASEGT. The CDR3 extends over 15 amino acids. CDR3 in amino acids: CASRALNGRADTQYF.

The chain joins TRBV7-2 to TRBJ1-6; checking the TCRdb D call of TRBD1 is not possible without DNA. Germline values: CDR1 SGHTA, CDR2 FQGNSA. CDR3 length: 15 amino acids. The CDR3 protein is CASSLDAGGNSPLHF. Looking up the rest from reference TRBV7-2 and TRBJ1-6 gives the full variable domain: GAGVSQSPSNKVTEKGKDVELRCDPISGHTALYWYRQSLGQGLEFLIYFQGNSAPDKSGLPSDRFSAERTGGSVSTLTIQRTQQEDSAVYLCASSLDAGGNSPLHFGNGTRLTVT.

The rearrangement joins TRBV19 to TRBJ2-3; TCRdb's D call of TRBD1 is untestable without DNA. From germline, CDR1 is LNHDA and CDR2 SQIVND (reference sequence). The CDR3 is made up of 14 amino acids. This chain's CDR3 is CASSNRGSTDTQYF.

The V call is TRBV20-1, the J call TRBJ2-7; the D call of TRBD1 rests on TCRdb alone, since no DNA is present to check it. Germline V lookup: CDR1 DFQATT, CDR2 SNEGSKA (reference sequence). The CDR3 is 12 amino acids. The CDR3: CSAWTVLDEQYF.

The chain recombines TRBV28 with TRBJ2-7. This CDR3 comprises 11 residues. From germline, CDR1 is MDHEN and CDR2 SYDVKM. CDR3: CASSSVYEQYF.

The V and J genes are TRBV19 and TRBJ1-6; no DNA is available, so the TRBD1 call from TCRdb remains unchecked. Germline V gene data show CDR1 as LNHDA and CDR2 as SQIVND (reference sequence). This CDR3 comprises 15 residues. The CDR3 region is CASRLGTGYNSPLHF.

V is TRBV27 and J is TRBJ1-1; with no DNA, the TCRdb D assignment of TRBD1 cannot be verified. The CDR3 has 18 amino acids. Germline V gene lookup returns CDR1 MNHEY and CDR2 SMNVEV (reference sequence). CDR3 in amino acids: CASSLMNRGVTLNTEAFF.

This sequence joins TRBV20-1 and TRBJ2-1; as DNA is missing, the TRBD2 call by TCRdb cannot be tested. The CDR3 is 17 amino acids. Germline-derived CDR1 and CDR2 are DFQATT and SNEGSKA (reference sequence). CDR3 sequence: CSARGGVLAGGSNEQFF.

The chain is built from TRBV11-1 and TRBJ2-3; absent DNA, TCRdb's TRBD2 call cannot be checked. The germline V gene encodes CDR1 SGHAT and CDR2 FQDESV (reference sequence). There are 17 residues in the CDR3. Here the CDR3 reads CASSLEGREFNTDTQYF. Filled out from reference TRBV11-1 and TRBJ2-3, the complete variable domain reads EAEVAQSPRYKITEKSQAVAFWCDPISGHATLYWYRQILGQGPELLVQFQDESVVDDSQLPKDRFSAERLKGVDSTLKIQPAELGDSAMYLCASSLEGREFNTDTQYFGPGTRLTVL.